Included here is one T cell receptor beta chain sequence, with context. Germline loops: CDR1 SEHNR, CDR2 FQNEAQ (reference sequence). V shed 4 bases and J shed 4 bases, with 18 bases lying between them. The CDR3 loop spans 16 amino acids. A second PCR of 7 to 11 cycles used a sample-barcoded 5' primer and a J-beta primer mix. Via MiXCR, TCRdb re-called the 5' RACE reads, giving one row per CDR3 protein. Of some 860,000 distinct CDR3 sequences in the sample, 56% were seen once. The sample originates from a study of blood T cells in healthy people across ages. The source is a man aged 40-49 years in good health. Sequenced material: blood. The rearrangement uses TRBV7-9 and TRBJ2-3, with D unresolved. Here the CDR3 reads CASSSQRVGNPDTQYF. DNA for the CDR3: TGTGCCAGCAGCTCCCAGCGCGTGGGCAACCCAGATACGCAGTATTTT. The complete variable domain, with remaining parts taken from reference TRBV7-9 and TRBJ2-3, reads DTGVSQNPRHKITKRGQNVTFRCDPISEHNRLYWYRQTLGQGPEFLTYFQNEAQLEKSRLLSDRFSAERPKGSFSTLEIQRTEQGDSAMYLCASSSQRVGNPDTQYFGPGTRLTVL.